This T cell receptor (beta chain) is drawn from a study of T-cell memory formation after mild COVID-19. Across the whole study: For the most part, TCR clusters were specific to one donor. Study conclusions and caveats: CD4/CD8 balance held among clones contracting day 15 to 85, and later expanders leaned CD4+. Largely, contracting CD4+ clones fell within CM and EM, and contracting CD8+ clones within EMRA. Among clones peaking at day 37 in the second wave, SARS-CoV-2 specificity remained unconfirmed.

This clonotype was seen a few times. As yet, its antigen is unknown. TCRdb redid the calling of the 5' RACE reads with MiXCR, one entry per CDR3 protein. The table has about 140,000 distinct CDR3 sequences, 14% seen once. Trimming took 4 bases from V and 4 from J, leaving 17 bases between them. CDR3 length: 15 residues. Looked up from germline, CDR1 is SGDLS and CDR2 is YYNGEE. The V and J genes are TRBV9 and TRBJ1-1, with D unclear. This TCR was sampled from an adult woman who had mild COVID-19 (a few samples of this study predate the infection). Cell type and time point are not known. The specimen sequenced was PBMCs or a T cell subset sorted from them (not recorded which). CDR3 loop: CASSIESSLGTEAFF. For the CDR3, the DNA is TGTGCCAGCAGCATCGAATCCTCCCTGGGCACTGAAGCTTTCTTT.